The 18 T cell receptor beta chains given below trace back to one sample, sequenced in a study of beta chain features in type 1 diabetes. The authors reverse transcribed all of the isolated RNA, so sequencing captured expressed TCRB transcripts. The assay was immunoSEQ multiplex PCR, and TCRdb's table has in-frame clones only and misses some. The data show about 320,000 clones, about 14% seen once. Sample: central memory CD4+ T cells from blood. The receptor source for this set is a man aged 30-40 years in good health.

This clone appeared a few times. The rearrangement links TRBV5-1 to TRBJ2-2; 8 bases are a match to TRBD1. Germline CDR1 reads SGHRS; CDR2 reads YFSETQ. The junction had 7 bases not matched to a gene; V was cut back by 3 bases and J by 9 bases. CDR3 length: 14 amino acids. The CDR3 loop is CASSWGTGGRELFF. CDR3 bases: TGCGCCAGCAGCTGGGGGACAGGAGGCAGGGAGCTGTTTTTT. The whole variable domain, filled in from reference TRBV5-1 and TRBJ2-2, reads KAGVTQTPRYLIKTRGQQVTLSCSPISGHRSVSWYQQTPGQGLQFLFEYFSETQRNKGNFPGRFSGRQFSNSRSEMNVSTLELGDSALYLCASSWGTGGRELFFGEGSRLTVL.

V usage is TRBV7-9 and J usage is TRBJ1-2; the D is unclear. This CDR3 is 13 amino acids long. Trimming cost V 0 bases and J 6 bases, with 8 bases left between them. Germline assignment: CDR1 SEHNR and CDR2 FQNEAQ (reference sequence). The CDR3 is CASSLARGNGYTF. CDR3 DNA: TGTGCCAGCAGCTTAGCGAGAGGGAATGGCTACACCTTC.

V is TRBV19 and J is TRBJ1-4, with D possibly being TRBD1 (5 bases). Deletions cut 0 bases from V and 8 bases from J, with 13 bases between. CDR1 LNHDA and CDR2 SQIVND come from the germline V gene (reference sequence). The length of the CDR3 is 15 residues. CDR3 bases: TGTGCCAGTAGTATAGATACAACAGGCCACGAAAAACTGTTTTTT. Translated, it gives CASSIDTTGHEKLFF.

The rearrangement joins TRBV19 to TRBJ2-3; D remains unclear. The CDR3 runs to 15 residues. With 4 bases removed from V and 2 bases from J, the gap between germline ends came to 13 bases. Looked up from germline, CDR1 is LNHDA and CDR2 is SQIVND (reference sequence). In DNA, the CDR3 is TGTGCCAGTAGTACCGGCCGCACCTTCACAGATACGCAGTATTTT. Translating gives CASSTGRTFTDTQYF.

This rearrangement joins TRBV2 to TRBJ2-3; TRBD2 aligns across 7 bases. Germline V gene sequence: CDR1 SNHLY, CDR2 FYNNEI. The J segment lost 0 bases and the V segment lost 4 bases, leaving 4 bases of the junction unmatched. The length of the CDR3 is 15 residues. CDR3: CASSGSSGSTDTQYF. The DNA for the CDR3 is TGTGCCAGCAGTGGTAGTAGCGGGAGCACAGATACGCAGTATTTT.

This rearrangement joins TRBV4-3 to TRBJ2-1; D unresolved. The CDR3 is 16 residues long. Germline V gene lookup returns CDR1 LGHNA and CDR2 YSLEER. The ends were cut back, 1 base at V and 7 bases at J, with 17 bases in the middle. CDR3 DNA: TGCGCCAGCAGCCAAGTATCGGCCGGATTAGGGAATGAGCAGTTCTTC. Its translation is CASSQVSAGLGNEQFF.

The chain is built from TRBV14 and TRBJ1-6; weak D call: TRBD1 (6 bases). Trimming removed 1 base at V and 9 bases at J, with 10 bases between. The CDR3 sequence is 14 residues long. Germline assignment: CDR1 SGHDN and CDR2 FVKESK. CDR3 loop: CASSQAQGFSPLHF. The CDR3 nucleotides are TGTGCCAGCAGCCAAGCCCAGGGGTTTTCACCCCTCCACTTT.

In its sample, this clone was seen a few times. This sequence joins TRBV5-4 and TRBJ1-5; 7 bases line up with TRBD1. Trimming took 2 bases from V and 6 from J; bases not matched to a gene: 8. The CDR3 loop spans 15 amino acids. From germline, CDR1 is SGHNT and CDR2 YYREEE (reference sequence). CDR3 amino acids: CASSLDREEIQPQHF. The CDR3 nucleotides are TGTGCCAGCAGCTTAGACAGGGAAGAGATTCAGCCCCAGCATTTT.

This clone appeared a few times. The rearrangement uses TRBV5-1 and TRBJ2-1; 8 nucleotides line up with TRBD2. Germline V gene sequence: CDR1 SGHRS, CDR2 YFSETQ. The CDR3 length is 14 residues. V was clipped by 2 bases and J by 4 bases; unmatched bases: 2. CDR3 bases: TGCGCCAGCAGCTTACTAGCGGCTTACAATGAGCAGTTCTTC. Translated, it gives CASSLLAAYNEQFF.

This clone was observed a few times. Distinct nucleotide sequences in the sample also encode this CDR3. The DNA of the CDR3 is TGCGCCAGCAGCTTATCGAGTCAAGATACGCAGTATTTT. Amino acid sequence: CASSLSSQDTQYF. The chain carries TRBV5-1 and TRBJ2-3; unclear D gene. V lost 2 bases, J lost 5 bases, and 9 bases lay in between. Germline loops: CDR1 SGHRS, CDR2 YFSETQ. The CDR3 extends over 13 amino acids.

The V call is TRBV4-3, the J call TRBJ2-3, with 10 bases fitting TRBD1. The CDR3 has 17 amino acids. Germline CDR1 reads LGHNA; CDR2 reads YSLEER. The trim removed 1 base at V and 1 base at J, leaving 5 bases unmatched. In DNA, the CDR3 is TGCGCCAGCAGCCAAGGCCTGACAGGGGGCGGCACAGATACGCAGTATTTT. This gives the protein CASSQGLTGGGTDTQYF.

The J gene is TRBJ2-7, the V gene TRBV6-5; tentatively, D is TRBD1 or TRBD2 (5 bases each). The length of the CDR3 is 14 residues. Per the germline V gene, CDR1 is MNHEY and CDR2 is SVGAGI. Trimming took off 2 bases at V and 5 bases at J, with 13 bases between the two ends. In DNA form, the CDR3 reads TGTGCCAGCAGTTACGGGGACGAACGGCACGAGCAGTACTTC. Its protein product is CASSYGDERHEQYF.

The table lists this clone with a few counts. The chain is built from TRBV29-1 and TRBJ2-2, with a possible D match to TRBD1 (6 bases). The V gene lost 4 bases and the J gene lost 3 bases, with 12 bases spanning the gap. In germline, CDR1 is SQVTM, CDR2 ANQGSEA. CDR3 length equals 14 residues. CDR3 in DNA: TGCAGCGTTGGGACCAGGGGAGACACCGGGGAGCTGTTTTTT. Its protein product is CSVGTRGDTGELFF.

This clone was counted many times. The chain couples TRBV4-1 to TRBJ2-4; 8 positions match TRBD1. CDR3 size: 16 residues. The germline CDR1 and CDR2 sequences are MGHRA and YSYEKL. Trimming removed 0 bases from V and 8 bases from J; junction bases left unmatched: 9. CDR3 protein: CASSQEGQGRRDIQYF. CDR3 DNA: TGCGCCAGCAGCCAAGAAGGACAGGGAAGGAGGGACATTCAGTACTTC.

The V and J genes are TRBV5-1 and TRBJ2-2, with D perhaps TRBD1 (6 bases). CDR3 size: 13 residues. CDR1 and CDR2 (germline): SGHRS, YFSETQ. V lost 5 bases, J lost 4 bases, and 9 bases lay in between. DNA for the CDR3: TGCGCCAGCAGGACAGGTTTCACCGGGGAGCTGTTTTTT. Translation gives CASRTGFTGELFF.

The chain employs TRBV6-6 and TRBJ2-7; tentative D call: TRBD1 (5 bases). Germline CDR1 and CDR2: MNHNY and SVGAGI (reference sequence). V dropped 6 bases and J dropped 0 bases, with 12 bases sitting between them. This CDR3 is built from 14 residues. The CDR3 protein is CASRPTDSSYEQYF. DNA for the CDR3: TGTGCCAGCAGGCCGACAGACAGCTCCTACGAGCAGTACTTC.

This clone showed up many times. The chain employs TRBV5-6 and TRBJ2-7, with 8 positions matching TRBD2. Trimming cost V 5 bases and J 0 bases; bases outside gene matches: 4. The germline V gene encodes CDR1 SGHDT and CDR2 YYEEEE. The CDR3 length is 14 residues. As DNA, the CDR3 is TGTGCCAGCAGACCGAGCGGGAGCTCCTACGAGCAGTACGTC. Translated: CASRPSGSSYEQYV.

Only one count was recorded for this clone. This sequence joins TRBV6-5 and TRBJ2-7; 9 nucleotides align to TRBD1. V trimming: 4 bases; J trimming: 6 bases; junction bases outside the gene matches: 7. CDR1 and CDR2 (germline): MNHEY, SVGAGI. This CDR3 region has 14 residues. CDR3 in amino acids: CASSSPDRGGEQYV. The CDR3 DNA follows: TGTGCCAGCAGTTCTCCGGACAGGGGCGGCGAGCAGTACGTC.